This T cell receptor beta chain originates from a study of CD8 T cells in Susac syndrome. Findings and limits, study-wide: TCR sequencing and HLA analysis covered a relatively small number of individuals.

This clonotype was seen a few times. As yet, its antigen is unknown. TCR beta from blood CD8+ and CD4+ T cells was sequenced. CD8+ and CD4+ T cells were negatively isolated; TEMRA cells were FACS-enriched. With random hexamers, 0.5 to 1 ug RNA was reverse transcribed. Via MiXCR, TCRdb re-called the immunoSEQ multiplex PCR reads, giving one row per CDR3 protein. The table shows roughly 80,000 distinct CDR3 sequences, with roughly 90% occurring only once. Unmatched junction bases numbered 5, after V lost 5 bases and J lost 2 bases. From germline, CDR1 is MNHEY and CDR2 SMNVEV (reference sequence). The CDR3 runs 14 residues.

The receptor was isolated from a human donor with multiple sclerosis. What was sequenced was CD8+ T cells from PBMCs. The chain is built from TRBV27 and TRBJ1-1; 7 nucleotides agree with TRBD1. The CDR3 protein is CASSPGTANTEAFF. The CDR3 DNA reads TGTGCCAGCAGTCCCGGGACAGCCAACACTGAAGCTTTCTTT.